This is a list of T cell receptor beta chains from one sample in a study of T cell responses to AZD1222 COVID-19 vaccine. Clones were sequenced by immunoSEQ multiplex PCR, and TCRdb holds only the in-frame ones, with some missing. The sample yields 95,000 to 150,000 clones, around nine tenths seen once. This specimen was peripheral blood, taken on day 0 of AZD1222 vaccination. The source is an adult in good health. CDR3s include the opening cysteine and the closing phenylalanine or tryptophan. Each record gives: CDR3 DNA, CDR3 protein, D gene, J gene, clone size, V gene. D genes are given only for firm matches. The listing skips clone size in some rows; elsewhere it reads once, few, many or a size class.

CDR3 DNA: TGTGCCAGCAGTTTAGGCCAGAGAAACTACGAGCAGTACTTC
CDR3 protein: CASSLGQRNYEQYF
D gene: NA
J gene: TRBJ2-7
clone size: NA
V gene: TRBV28

CDR3 DNA: TGTGCCAGCAGTTACGGTTATTCACCCCTCCACTTT
CDR3 protein: CASSYGYSPLHF
D gene: NA
J gene: TRBJ1-6
clone size: NA
V gene: TRBV6-5

CDR3 DNA: TGTGCCAGTAGTTATGACAGGGCGGATCAGCCCCAGCATTTT
CDR3 protein: CASSYDRADQPQHF
D gene: TRBD1
J gene: TRBJ1-5
clone size: NA
V gene: TRBV19

CDR3 DNA: TGTGCCAGCAGTGAAGTTGAGGGGGCCCCTGGAAACACCATATATTTT
CDR3 protein: CASSEVEGAPGNTIYF
D gene: TRBD1
J gene: TRBJ1-3
clone size: NA
V gene: TRBV2

CDR3 DNA: TGTGCCAGCAGCGTAGGGGGACAGGGTAGAACCGGGGAGCTGTTTTTT
CDR3 protein: CASSVGGQGRTGELFF
D gene: TRBD1
J gene: TRBJ2-2
clone size: many
V gene: TRBV9

CDR3 DNA: TGTGCCAGCAGTTTCCAGGGCAATGAGCAGTTCTTC
CDR3 protein: CASSFQGNEQFF
D gene: NA
J gene: TRBJ2-1
clone size: NA
V gene: TRBV28

CDR3 DNA: TGTGCCAGCAGCTTGACAGGCCAAAATTCACCCCTCCACTTT
CDR3 protein: CASSLTGQNSPLHF
D gene: NA
J gene: TRBJ1-6
clone size: NA
V gene: TRBV5-4

CDR3 DNA: TGTGCCAGCAGCCTCCGACAGAATAATTCACCCCTCCACTTT
CDR3 protein: CASSLRQNNSPLHF
D gene: NA
J gene: TRBJ1-6
clone size: NA
V gene: TRBV7-8

CDR3 DNA: TGTGCCAGTACCCTTGGGGCACTTGATTCACCCCTCCACTTT
CDR3 protein: CASTLGALDSPLHF
D gene: NA
J gene: TRBJ1-6
clone size: once
V gene: TRBV19

CDR3 DNA: TGTGCCAGCAGCGACACCAGGGAGTTGCCTTCCGATGAGCAGTTCTTC
CDR3 protein: CASSDTRELPSDEQFF
D gene: NA
J gene: TRBJ2-1
clone size: NA
V gene: TRBV11-3

CDR3 DNA: TGTGCCAGCAGCTCGACAGGGGCGCCCTACGAGCAGTACTTC
CDR3 protein: CASSSTGAPYEQYF
D gene: TRBD1
J gene: TRBJ2-7
clone size: once
V gene: TRBV7-8

CDR3 DNA: TGCGCCAGCCGATCGGGCCTAGCCTCAAATGAGCAGTTCTTC
CDR3 protein: CASRSGLASNEQFF
D gene: NA
J gene: TRBJ2-1
clone size: NA
V gene: TRBV5-1

CDR3 DNA: TGTGCCAGCAGCCGAACAGGGACGGGGGGGACTGAAGCTTTCTTT
CDR3 protein: CASSRTGTGGTEAFF
D gene: NA
J gene: TRBJ1-1
clone size: NA
V gene: TRBV6-5

CDR3 DNA: TGTGCCAGCACCCCCCCCACCGGGTGGGGGCAGTACTTC
CDR3 protein: CASTPPTGWGQYF
D gene: NA
J gene: TRBJ2-7
clone size: once
V gene: TRBV6-5

CDR3 DNA: TGCGCCAGCAGTGGACTAGCGGGGGGACCCTACGAGCAGTACTTC
CDR3 protein: CASSGLAGGPYEQYF
D gene: TRBD2
J gene: TRBJ2-7
clone size: NA
V gene: TRBV5-1

CDR3 DNA: TGTGCCACCAGCAGAGACCAAGACAGGGTTCTCTATGGCTACACCTTC
CDR3 protein: CATSRDQDRVLYGYTF
D gene: TRBD1
J gene: TRBJ1-2
clone size: NA
V gene: TRBV15

CDR3 DNA: TGTGCCAGTAGTAGAGTTGGGCTCTACGAGCAGTACTTC
CDR3 protein: CASSRVGLYEQYF
D gene: NA
J gene: TRBJ2-7
clone size: NA
V gene: TRBV19

CDR3 DNA: TGTGCCAGCAGTTTGCGGGGGAATCCTAACTATGGCTACACCTTC
CDR3 protein: CASSLRGNPNYGYTF
D gene: NA
J gene: TRBJ1-2
clone size: NA
V gene: TRBV27

CDR3 DNA: TGTGCTAGTGGTTCCATCCCCAGGGGGGGCCTAGAGACCCAGTACTTC
CDR3 protein: CASGSIPRGGLETQYF
D gene: NA
J gene: TRBJ2-5
clone size: NA
V gene: TRBV12-5

CDR3 DNA: TGTGCCAGCAGCTCCCAGGGGTATCGGCAGCCCCAGCATTTT
CDR3 protein: CASSSQGYRQPQHF
D gene: NA
J gene: TRBJ1-5
clone size: NA
V gene: TRBV7-8

CDR3 DNA: TGTGCCAGCAGCGTAGGGACAGGGTGGGGGGATGAGCAGTTCTTC
CDR3 protein: CASSVGTGWGDEQFF
D gene: TRBD1
J gene: TRBJ2-1
clone size: large
V gene: TRBV9

CDR3 DNA: TGTGCCAGCAGTGAACAGGGTGGGGAGCAGTATTTT
CDR3 protein: CASSEQGGEQYF
D gene: NA
J gene: TRBJ2-3
clone size: NA
V gene: TRBV6-1

CDR3 DNA: TGTGCCATCAGTGAGTCACGGGGATCCAATCAGCCCCAGCATTTT
CDR3 protein: CAISESRGSNQPQHF
D gene: NA
J gene: TRBJ1-5
clone size: NA
V gene: TRBV10-3

CDR3 DNA: TGTGCCAGCAGCCCGCTAGCGGGACTCACCGGGGAGCTGTTTTTT
CDR3 protein: CASSPLAGLTGELFF
D gene: TRBD2
J gene: TRBJ2-2
clone size: NA
V gene: TRBV7-6

CDR3 DNA: TGTGCCAGCAGCCTAGCCTCGTGGAACACTGAAGCTTTCTTT
CDR3 protein: CASSLASWNTEAFF
D gene: NA
J gene: TRBJ1-1
clone size: NA
V gene: TRBV3-1/TRBV3-2

CDR3 DNA: TGTGCCAGCAGCTTAGGCGAATCTTTTGGGGGCTACACCTTC
CDR3 protein: CASSLGESFGGYTF
D gene: NA
J gene: TRBJ1-2
clone size: NA
V gene: TRBV7-2

CDR3 DNA: TGTGCCAGTACCCCAGGGTGGGAAGTCGTTAACCCTGAAGCTTTCTTT
CDR3 protein: CASTPGWEVVNPEAFF
D gene: NA
J gene: TRBJ1-1
clone size: NA
V gene: TRBV19